This T cell receptor (beta chain) was recovered during a study of blood T cell repertoires in COVID-19. Study-level information: Some COVID-19 samples were acute and others convalescent; all came from the United States, Italy and Spain. Sources were T cells, B-cell-depleted T cells, or PBMCs; the material itself was cDNA or gDNA.

This CDR3 spans 14 amino acids. V was shortened by 3 bases and J by 6 bases, with 11 bases between the two germline ends. Germline V gene data show CDR1 as MDHEN and CDR2 as SYDVKM. Per the original methods: Amplification from reference gene primers served as the basis for estimated nucleated cell counts. This table comes from immunoSEQ multiplex PCR, and its TCRdb copy is limited to in-frame clones, with some not included. That table furnishes V, J and clone size, whereas the DNA furnished D and trimming. Of around 200,000 clones listed, 85% to 90% are singletons. Sequencing used peripheral blood. This TCR came from a man aged 65 to 79 with active or convalescent COVID-19. The gene calls are TRBV28 and TRBJ2-2; possible D gene TRBD2, 5 bases. For the CDR3, the DNA is TGTGCCAGCAGTTTCCGAGGGCGCGCCGGGGAGCTGTTTTTT. Translated: CASSFRGRAGELFF.